Shown below are 28 T cell receptor beta chains from a single sample sequenced in a study of cytomegalovirus exposure and HLA in healthy donors. The PCR was carried out with 60 Vbeta primers and 13 Jbeta primers. Libraries were prepared by immunoSEQ multiplex PCR; TCRdb keeps only in-frame clonotypes and omits some of them. The sample has over 120,000 clones, around 78% seen once. The sample consisted of PBMCs. Source of these receptors: a woman under 30 in good health and CMV-seropositive.

The CDR3 region is CASSILAGEQETQYF. CDR3 DNA: TGTGCCAGCTCAATTTTAGCGGGGGAGCAAGAGACCCAGTACTTC. The rearrangement joins TRBV18 to TRBJ2-5, with 9 nucleotides matching TRBD2. V shed 5 bases and J 2 bases; nucleotides not matched to a gene: 6. The CDR3 runs to 15 residues. Germline CDR1 reads KGHSH; CDR2 reads LQKENI.

This chain connects TRBV19 to TRBJ2-7; perhaps TRBD1 as D (5 bases). From germline, CDR1 is LNHDA and CDR2 SQIVND (reference sequence). The CDR3 contains 13 residues. The germline V and J ends were trimmed by 6 bases and 7 bases, with 16 bases remaining between them. As DNA, the CDR3 is TGTGCCAGTAGGAACACAGGAACCGATGAGCAGTACTTC. Its protein product is CASRNTGTDEQYF.

This chain uses TRBV28 with TRBJ2-7; possibly TRBD1 for D (6 bases). Germline V gene data show CDR1 as MDHEN and CDR2 as SYDVKM. The V end lost 3 bases, the J end lost 4 bases, and 19 bases lay between the germline ends. The CDR3 contains 16 residues. CDR3 loop: CASSFPDRSLSYEQYF. The DNA for the CDR3 is TGTGCCAGCAGTTTTCCCGACAGGTCGCTTTCGTACGAGCAGTACTTC.

The chain is built from TRBV6-4 and TRBJ2-1, with 9 bases lining up with TRBD2. The CDR3 spans 14 residues. Trimming cost V 4 bases and J 7 bases; bases outside gene matches: 5. Germline CDR1 MRHNA, CDR2 SNTAGT. DNA for the CDR3: TGTGCCAGCAGTGTGGCGGGGGGGCGGAATGAGCAGTTCTTC. Protein product: CASSVAGGRNEQFF.

V gene TRBV12-5 combines with J gene TRBJ2-1; no definite D call. The CDR3 has 11 amino acids. CDR1 is LGHNT and CDR2 is FRNRAP in the germline V gene. Trimming stripped 7 bases from V and 3 bases from J, with 4 bases between. CDR3 coding DNA: TGTGCTAGTGCCGGCTACAATGAGCAGTTCTTC. Translation: CASAGYNEQFF.

The chain uses TRBV6-4 and TRBJ2-2, with D perhaps matching TRBD1 (6 bases). Germline CDR1 and CDR2: MRHNA and SNTAGT. V was cut by 4 bases and J by 3 bases, with 6 bases left in between. This CDR3 region has 13 residues. CDR3 sequence reads: CASSAGDTGELFF. DNA for the CDR3: TGTGCCAGCAGTGCAGGGGACACCGGGGAGCTGTTTTTT.

There are a few counts of this clone. The chain couples TRBV27 to TRBJ1-4, with 10 bases aligning to TRBD1. This CDR3 region has 14 residues. Germline V gene lookup returns CDR1 MNHEY and CDR2 SMNVEV (reference sequence). V dropped 3 bases and J dropped 8; count of bases not matched to a gene: 3. The CDR3 protein is CASSFSGQGEKLFF. Written as DNA, the CDR3 is TGTGCCAGCAGTTTTTCGGGACAGGGGGAAAAACTGTTTTTT.

V and J are TRBV6-6 and TRBJ2-7, with D perhaps TRBD1 (5 bases). Germline loops: CDR1 MNHNY, CDR2 SVGAGI (reference sequence). Trimming cost V 7 bases and J 3 bases, with 16 bases left between them. This CDR3 is built from 14 residues. The CDR3 sequence: CASTPRARFYEQYF. Here the CDR3 DNA reads TGTGCCAGCACCCCCAGGGCTAGGTTCTACGAGCAGTACTTC.

V and J are TRBV30 and TRBJ1-4; D unresolved. This CDR3 region has 15 residues. Germline CDR1 reads GTSNPN; CDR2 reads SVGIG (reference sequence). The germline V and J ends were trimmed by 2 bases and 5 bases, with 15 bases remaining between them. CDR3 DNA: TGTGCCTGGAGTTCTGAGGGAATCGAAAATGAAAAACTGTTTTTT. It yields the protein CAWSSEGIENEKLFF.

The J gene is TRBJ1-1, the V gene TRBV5-1; weak D call: TRBD1 (6 bases). The germline V and J ends were trimmed by 4 bases and 0 bases, with 19 bases remaining between them. This CDR3 is 17 amino acids long. Looked up from germline, CDR1 is SGHRS and CDR2 is YFSETQ. Here the CDR3 DNA reads TGCGCCAGCAGCCCAGGAACAGGGCTCGATTTGAACACTGAAGCTTTCTTT. Protein sequence: CASSPGTGLDLNTEAFF.

CDR3 sequence reads: CASGGTSGDQETQYF. The CDR3 DNA is TGTGCCAGCGGCGGGACTAGCGGGGACCAAGAGACCCAGTACTTC. J is TRBJ2-5 and V is TRBV2; 13 nucleotides agree with TRBD2. Losses at the gene ends were 8 bases for V and 0 bases for J; bases not matched to a gene: 3. The CDR3 has 15 residues. Germline V gene lookup returns CDR1 SNHLY and CDR2 FYNNEI.

This chain joins TRBV2 and TRBJ2-1; 10 nucleotides match TRBD2. V shed 3 bases and J 9 bases; nucleotides not matched to a gene: 8. The germline V gene has CDR1 SNHLY and CDR2 FYNNEI. This CDR3 is built from 15 residues. The CDR3 sequence is CASSDGASGGVEQFF. Written as DNA, the CDR3 is TGTGCCAGCAGTGACGGGGCTAGCGGGGGTGTTGAGCAGTTCTTC.

V and J are TRBV29-1 and TRBJ2-1; 7 nucleotides agree with TRBD2. CDR3 length: 16 residues. Germline V CDR1 and CDR2: SQVTM, ANQGSEA. V gave up 0 bases and J gave up 3 bases; unmatched junction bases: 8. CDR3 sequence (DNA): TGCAGCGTTGAAGACGGAGTAGCGGGCTTCTACAATGAGCAGTTCTTC. This codes for CSVEDGVAGFYNEQFF.

This clone was counted a few times. V is TRBV14 and J is TRBJ2-1; 9 bases are a match to TRBD1. V lost 2 bases, J lost 4 bases, and 6 bases stayed unmatched. The CDR3 covers 16 residues. Germline loops: CDR1 SGHDN, CDR2 FVKESK. The CDR3 reads CASSQHRDRDYNEQFF. The CDR3 bases are TGTGCCAGCAGCCAACACCGGGACAGGGATTACAATGAGCAGTTCTTC.

This chain joins TRBV7-6 and TRBJ2-6; D is perhaps TRBD1 (6 bases). The V and J ends lost 6 bases and 1 base respectively, with 10 bases between them. Germline V lookup: CDR1 SGHVS, CDR2 FNYEAQ. The CDR3 loop spans 15 amino acids. The CDR3 DNA reads TGTGCCAGCAGTCTTACAGGGTCTGGGGCCAACGTCCTGACTTTC. It translates to CASSLTGSGANVLTF. The complete variable domain, with remaining parts taken from reference TRBV7-6 and TRBJ2-6, reads GAGVSQSPRYKVTKRGQDVALRCDPISGHVSLYWYRQALGQGPEFLTYFNYEAQQDKSGLPNDRFSAERPEGSISTLTIQRTEQRDSAMYRCASSLTGSGANVLTFGAGSRLTVL.

This chain links TRBV27 with TRBJ2-7; 7 nucleotides match TRBD1. The CDR3 contains 14 residues. V lost 6 bases, J lost 1 base, and 6 bases stayed unmatched. The germline V gene encodes CDR1 MNHEY and CDR2 SMNVEV (reference sequence). For the CDR3, the DNA is TGTGCCAGCAGGGGAAGACAGGGTTCCTACGAGCAGTACTTC. This translates into CASRGRQGSYEQYF.

Sample share makes this clone medium-sized. The same CDR3 also results from other DNA sequences found in this sample. The chain links TRBV7-6 to TRBJ1-1; D not certain. The CDR3 is made up of 16 amino acids. Trimming pared 5 bases from V and 1 base from J, leaving 17 bases between. Germline V gene sequence: CDR1 SGHVS, CDR2 FNYEAQ. CDR3 nucleotide sequence: TGTGCCAGCAGCCCACGGACTGGGGAAAGGAACACTGAAGCTTTCTTT. Protein product: CASSPRTGERNTEAFF.

This clone was detected only a few times. The chain links TRBV5-1 to TRBJ2-3; TRBD2 aligns across 7 bases. The germline gives CDR1 SGHRS, CDR2 YFSETQ. CDR3 length: 16 amino acids. Losses at the gene ends were 3 bases for V and 2 bases for J; bases not matched to a gene: 9. The CDR3 protein is CASSSLGTMTTDTQYF. Written as DNA, the CDR3 is TGCGCCAGCAGCTCCCTCGGGACTATGACCACAGATACGCAGTATTTT.

This chain connects TRBV6-4 to TRBJ1-1, with TRBD1 matching 8 bases. With V trimmed by 5 bases and J by 0 bases, 14 bases remained unmatched. There are 18 residues in the CDR3. Germline V gene lookup returns CDR1 MRHNA and CDR2 SNTAGT. The CDR3, as DNA: TGTGCCAGCAGTCCCCACAGGGGGGTTGAGGGGCTGAACACTGAAGCTTTCTTT. Amino acids: CASSPHRGVEGLNTEAFF.

The chain has TRBV27 and TRBJ1-2; 8 bases line up with TRBD1. The V segment lost 2 bases and the J segment 3 bases; nucleotides outside the gene matches: 11. Per the germline V gene, CDR1 is MNHEY and CDR2 is SMNVEV (reference sequence). This CDR3 contains 17 residues. As DNA, the CDR3 is TGTGCCAGCAGTTTAACCGCCTTACAGGGGGTAGACTATGGCTACACCTTC. The encoded protein is CASSLTALQGVDYGYTF.

V is TRBV7-9 and J is TRBJ2-3, with 12 bases fitting TRBD2. The CDR3 consists of 15 residues. V lost 3 bases to trimming and J lost 6 bases; unmatched junction nucleotides: 4. CDR1 and CDR2 (germline): SEHNR, FQNEAQ (reference sequence). CDR3 protein: CASSFTSGGSDTQYF. The DNA for the CDR3 is TGTGCCAGCAGCTTCACTAGCGGGGGGTCCGATACGCAGTATTTT.

The gene calls are TRBV6-1 and TRBJ1-1; D gene unclear. This CDR3 spans 15 amino acids. Germline loops: CDR1 MNHNS, CDR2 SASEGT. V lost 6 bases, J lost 1 base, and 15 bases lay in between. CDR3 sequence reads: CASRPTLAANTEAFF. CDR3 coding DNA: TGTGCCAGCAGACCAACACTTGCGGCGAACACTGAAGCTTTCTTT.

The chain recombines TRBV7-2 with TRBJ2-7, with 12 nucleotides matching TRBD2. Germline-derived CDR1 and CDR2 are SGHTA and FQGNSA. The V segment lost 0 bases and the J segment 5 bases; nucleotides outside the gene matches: 5. The CDR3 is made up of 16 amino acids. CDR3 nucleotides: TGTGCCAGCAGCTTAGCTCTAGCGGGGGGGATGAACGAGCAGTACTTC. It yields the protein CASSLALAGGMNEQYF.

The J gene is TRBJ1-4, the V gene TRBV6-1; 7 nucleotides line up with TRBD1. The germline V gene has CDR1 MNHNS and CDR2 SASEGT. Losses at the gene ends were 9 bases for V and 8 bases for J; bases not matched to a gene: 6. The CDR3 spans 12 residues. The CDR3: CASDRAREKLFF. The CDR3 DNA is TGTGCCAGTGACAGGGCACGGGAAAAACTGTTTTTT.

The chain combines TRBV19 with TRBJ2-5; a weak D match, TRBD1 (6 bases). V was pared by 4 bases and J by 2 bases, with 8 bases between. Germline V gives CDR1 LNHDA, CDR2 SQIVND (reference sequence). The CDR3 has 13 amino acids. CDR3 sequence reads: CASSKGTQETQYF. The CDR3 DNA reads as TGTGCCAGTAGTAAGGGGACACAAGAGACCCAGTACTTC.

This clone was counted only a few times. The V gene is TRBV18, the J gene TRBJ1-6, with D possibly being TRBD1 (6 bases). There are 15 residues in the CDR3. Germline lookup yields CDR1 KGHSH and CDR2 LQKENI. The V end lost 4 bases, the J end lost 9 bases, and 16 bases lay between the germline ends. The CDR3 loop reads CASSLLQGSTSPLHF. In DNA form, the CDR3 reads TGTGCCAGCTCACTTCTACAGGGATCGACTTCACCCCTCCACTTT.

V and J are TRBV25-1 and TRBJ1-1; D may be TRBD1 (6 bases). CDR3 length: 13 amino acids. V lost 6 bases to trimming and J lost 1 base, with 9 bases between them. Germline CDR1 and CDR2: MGHDK and SYGVNS. In DNA, the CDR3 is TGTGCCAGCAGGCCACAGGGGAACACTGAAGCTTTCTTT. Encoded protein: CASRPQGNTEAFF.

This sequence joins TRBV5-1 and TRBJ1-3; D possibly corresponds to TRBD1 (5 bases). Germline assignment: CDR1 SGHRS and CDR2 YFSETQ. The CDR3 runs 15 residues. V was trimmed by 4 bases and J by 0 bases, leaving 11 bases between them. CDR3 sequence (DNA): TGCGCCAGCAGCCCGGACAAAAGCTCTGGAAACACCATATATTTT. The encoded protein is CASSPDKSSGNTIYF.